Below are 2 T cell receptor beta chains sequenced from a single sample in a study of vaccination effects on CD4 cells after COVID-19. These receptors have no known antigen. Data came from immunoSEQ multiplex PCR; TCRdb stores just in-frame clones and leaves some out. The sample includes roughly 45,000 clones, 55% to 85% of them seen just once. Upon completion of around ten days in culture, CD4+ T cells were isolated. Participants received two doses of either the BNT162b2 or mRNA-1273 vaccine. Sequenced here: CD4+ T cells from PBMCs cultured without peptide, sampled after COVID-19 vaccination. Source of these receptors: a human donor who received a COVID-19 vaccine.

The V and J genes are TRBV5-8 and TRBJ2-6; TRBD1 matches at 9 bases. V lost 7 bases, J lost 0 bases, and 5 bases stayed unmatched. Germline assignment: CDR1 SGHTS and CDR2 YDEGEE. The CDR3 is made up of 16 amino acids. CDR3 in amino acids: CASGQGFGSGANVLTF. The CDR3 region has the DNA TGTGCCAGCGGACAGGGGTTTGGCTCTGGGGCCAACGTCCTGACTTTC.

The rearrangement joins TRBV6-5 to TRBJ1-2; no clear D. Germline CDR1 reads MNHEY; CDR2 reads SVGAGI. The CDR3 loop spans 14 amino acids. V was pared by 6 bases and J by 0 bases, with 11 bases between. CDR3 sequence (DNA): TGTGCCAGCAGCCGAATCCCAGCTAACTATGGCTACACCTTC. Its translation is CASSRIPANYGYTF.